This T cell receptor (beta chain) was identified in a study of yellow fever vaccine responses in identical twins. This CDR3 has 16 amino acids. Germline CDR1 is SGDLS and CDR2 is YYNGEE. V dropped 4 bases and J dropped 2 bases, with 15 bases sitting between them. A single record per CDR3 protein comes from TCRdb applying MiXCR to the RT-PCR reads. The table lists 1,700 or so distinct CDR3 sequences, over 80% of them singletons. The sample was T cells from blood (PBMCs), unsorted or a sorted subset (not recorded which), taken before or after yellow fever vaccination (not recorded which). The clonotype comes from a woman aged 18-29 years who received the yellow fever vaccine. This chain uses TRBV9 with TRBJ2-2; a weak D match, TRBD1 (6 bases). The CDR3 region is CASSPRAGTNTGELFF. The DNA of the CDR3 is TGTGCCAGCAGCCCACGAGCCGGGACAAACACCGGGGAGCTGTTTTTT. The whole variable domain, filled in from reference TRBV9 and TRBJ2-2, reads DSGVTQTPKHLITATGQRVTLRCSPRSGDLSVYWYQQSLDQGLQFLIQYYNGEERAKGNILERFSAQQFPDLHSELNLSSLELGDSALYFCASSPRAGTNTGELFFGEGSRLTVL.